Below are 25 T cell receptor gamma chains sequenced from a single sample in a study of gamma delta lymphoproliferative disorders and STAT genes. Genomic DNA from isolated PBMCs served as the sequencing template. TCRdb re-called the multiplex PCR reads with CATT. The sample lists about 1,800 gamma-chain clones; around 7.3% were seen once. The sequenced sample consisted of blood. The source is a human donor with gamma-delta T-cell large granular lymphocyte leukemia.

The genes are TRGV9 and TRGJ1 or TRGJ2. Assignment of the J gene here rests on matching the DNA to germline, because TCRdb gives none. The CDR3 sequence is 13 residues long. Per germline, CDR1 GITISATS and CDR2 ISYDGTV (reference sequence). The V segment lost 0 bases and the J segment 2 bases; nucleotides outside the gene matches: 1. Here the CDR3 DNA reads TGTGCCTTGTGGGAGGTGCATTATTATAAGAAACTCTTT. This gives the protein CALWEVHYYKKLF.

This clone is medium-sized by share. The chain joins TRGV2 to TRGJP2. TCRdb leaves out the J gene; it was filled in here by matching the DNA to germline. The trim removed 0 bases at V and 5 bases at J, leaving 3 bases unmatched. The CDR3 covers 14 residues. The V gene's germline CDR1 is EGSNGY and CDR2 YDSYNSKV. CDR3 protein: CATWDGRSDWIKTF. The CDR3 DNA sequence: TGTGCCACCTGGGACGGGCGGAGTGATTGGATCAAGACGTTT.

By proportion, this clone is medium-sized. The chain links TRGV2 to TRGJ1 or TRGJ2. Because TCRdb records no J gene, it was assigned here through a match of the DNA to germline. This CDR3 contains 13 residues. V gave up 1 base and J gave up 6 bases; unmatched junction bases: 6. The germline V gene has CDR1 EGSNGY and CDR2 YDSYNSKV. DNA for the CDR3: TGTGCCACCTGGGACGGCCAGTGTTATAAGAAACTCTTT. Translating it yields CATWDGQCYKKLF.

This clone was seen more than once but under ten times. V is TRGV9 and J is TRGJ1 or TRGJ2. TCRdb leaves out the J gene; it was filled in here by matching the DNA to germline. Unmatched junction bases numbered 5, after V lost 12 bases and J lost 0 bases. There are 11 residues in the CDR3. CDR1 is GITISATS, CDR2 ISYDGTV, per germline (reference sequence). CDR3 nucleotide sequence: TGTGCCCAGACGAATTATTATAAGAAACTCTTT. It codes for CAQTNYYKKLF.

In this sample, this clone turned up a few times. The chain joins TRGV10 to TRGJP1. Because TCRdb records no J gene, it was assigned here through a match of the DNA to germline. TRGV10 is an ORF for which the function is uncertain. The V segment lost 8 bases and the J segment 7 bases; nucleotides outside the gene matches: 8. CDR3 length: 13 amino acids. The CDR3 loop is CAAWIRNGWFKIF. The CDR3 DNA is TGTGCTGCGTGGATCCGCAATGGTTGGTTCAAGATATTT.

Judged by abundance, this clone is medium-sized. TCRdb shows a much larger clone's protein in place of this DNA's translation, and the two differ at residue 13, likely through a read error; the protein shown is translated from the DNA. The V and J genes are TRGV9 and TRGJP. TCRdb carries no J gene annotation; the J gene was assigned here by matching the DNA with germline. Germline V lookup: CDR1 GITISATS, CDR2 ISYDGTV (reference sequence). This CDR3 comprises 16 residues. The CDR3 region is CALWEVTELGKKSKVF. The CDR3 coding sequence is TGTGCCTTGTGGGAGGTGACAGAGTTGGGCAAAAAAAGCAAGGTATTT.

This clone was seen a handful of times. This sequence joins TRGV9 and TRGJ1 or TRGJ2. No J gene was available from TCRdb, and it was assigned here by a germline match of the DNA. This CDR3 contains 15 residues. CDR1 is GITISATS and CDR2 is ISYDGTV in the germline V gene (reference sequence). Germline trimming cut 9 bases from V and 3 bases from J; bases unmatched to any gene: 17. CDR3 nucleotides: TGTGCCTTGATTCTTGGATGGCGCGCTTATTATAAGAAACTCTTT. As protein: CALILGWRAYYKKLF.

This clone is deemed medium-sized. The chain carries TRGV11 and TRGJ1 or TRGJ2. TCRdb is silent on the J gene; assignment here came from matching the DNA to germline. TRGV11 is identified as an open reading frame with a role that is uncertain. J lost 0 bases, V lost 3 bases, and 5 bases had no gene match. The CDR3 is 15 amino acids. The CDR3, as DNA: TGTGCCTGCTGGATTAGGGATTCGAATTATTATAAGAAACTCTTT. This sequence encodes CACWIRDSNYYKKLF.

By its share, this clone is medium-sized (0.01 to 0.1%). It is unclear where the CDR3 begins or ends on the DNA, so no DNA is shown, and the CDR3 is as TCRdb lists it. Called V gene: TRGV11; the J gene was not called. TRGV11 belongs to the ORF category, with a function that is uncertain. The CDR3 spans 18 residues, counting both ends. CDR3 residues: CTTVPAGLGPSKYYKKLF.

This clone is labeled medium-sized. The chain recombines TRGV3 with TRGJ1 or TRGJ2. Assignment of the J gene here rests on matching the DNA to germline, because TCRdb gives none. The CDR3 length is 12 residues. The junction had 1 base not matched to a gene; V was cut back by 2 bases and J by 3 bases. Per the germline V gene, CDR1 is VTNTFY and CDR2 is YDVSTARD (reference sequence). In DNA form, the CDR3 reads TGTGCCACCTGGGACATTTATTATAAGAAACTCTTT. Its protein is CATWDIYYKKLF.

By sample share, this clone is medium-sized. The chain couples TRGV10 to TRGJ1 or TRGJ2. Since TCRdb gives no J gene, matching the DNA to germline was used here to assign it. TRGV10 is an ORF, and what it does is uncertain. CDR3 size: 12 residues. V lost 8 bases, J lost 3 bases, and 5 bases stayed unmatched. CDR3 in amino acids: CAAWDTYYKKLF. DNA for the CDR3: TGTGCTGCGTGGGACACTTATTATAAGAAACTCTTT.

The chain combines TRGV11 with TRGJP2. TCRdb gives no J gene; it was assigned here by matching the DNA to germline. TRGV11 qualifies as an ORF whose function is uncertain. CDR3 size: 13 residues. V dropped 4 bases and J dropped 8; count of bases not matched to a gene: 4. The CDR3 reads CACWISSDWIKTF. DNA for the CDR3: TGTGCCTGCTGGATTAGCTCCGATTGGATCAAGACGTTT.

By share, this clone counts as medium-sized. The rearrangement links TRGV2 to TRGJ1 or TRGJ2. Assignment of the J gene here rests on matching the DNA to germline, because TCRdb gives none. V was clipped by 11 bases and J by 0 bases; unmatched bases: 13. This CDR3 region has 14 residues. CDR1 and CDR2 from the germline V gene are EGSNGY and YDSYNSKV. The DNA of the CDR3 is TGTGCCAACCTGCTCTTCCCGAATTATTATAAGAAACTCTTT. It codes for CANLLFPNYYKKLF.

A note on this clone: No DNA is shown, since the ends of the CDR3 on it are uncertain; the CDR3 is the one TCRdb lists. This CDR3 is CATWDSFIIRNSLAVEQHF. For the V gene the call is TRGV3; the J gene has no call. Including both end residues, the CDR3 is 19 amino acids long. Germline assignment: CDR1 VTNTFY and CDR2 YDVSTARD (reference sequence).

By its share, this clone is medium-sized. Other DNA sequences of this sample code for an identical CDR3. This chain connects TRGV2 to TRGJP2. The J gene is absent in TCRdb and was assigned here via DNA matching to germline. CDR3 length: 13 residues. Germline V CDR1 and CDR2: EGSNGY, YDSYNSKV. The junction had 0 bases not matched to a gene; V was cut back by 1 base and J by 4 bases. The DNA for the CDR3 is TGTGCCACCTGGGACGGTAGTGATTGGATCAAGACGTTT. This sequence encodes CATWDGSDWIKTF.

This clone rates as medium-sized (0.01 to 0.1%). The chain joins TRGV2 to TRGJ1 or TRGJ2. No J gene was available from TCRdb, and it was assigned here by a germline match of the DNA. The junction had 14 bases not matched to a gene; V was cut back by 0 bases and J by 0 bases. Germline V gene lookup returns CDR1 EGSNGY and CDR2 YDSYNSKV. The CDR3 contains 18 residues. The CDR3, as DNA: TGTGCCACCTGGGACGGGAACCCCTTATTCGTGAATTATTATAAGAAACTCTTT. As protein: CATWDGNPLFVNYYKKLF.

This clone was counted only a few times. The gene calls are TRGV2 and TRGJP1. The J gene, absent from TCRdb, was called here by matching the DNA to germline. J gave up 9 bases and V 0 bases, and 13 bases lay outside the gene matches. CDR1 is EGSNGY and CDR2 is YDSYNSKV in the germline V gene. This CDR3 region has 16 residues. The CDR3 reads CATWDGQNPIRWFKIF. The DNA for the CDR3 is TGTGCCACCTGGGACGGGCAAAACCCCATACGTTGGTTCAAGATATTT.

This clone is categorized as medium-sized (0.01 to 0.1%). Additional DNA sequences in this sample encode the identical CDR3. The chain has TRGV10 and TRGJ1 or TRGJ2. Since TCRdb gives no J gene, matching the DNA to germline was used here to assign it. TRGV10 is given ORF status, its function remaining uncertain. The CDR3 length is 13 residues. V lost 8 bases to trimming and J lost 3 bases; unmatched junction nucleotides: 8. The CDR3 region is CAAWDPFYYKKLF. The CDR3 DNA follows: TGTGCTGCGTGGGACCCCTTTTATTATAAGAAACTCTTT.

Within the sample, this clone is medium-sized. J is TRGJ1 or TRGJ2 and V is TRGV8. Here the J gene came from matching the DNA to germline, since TCRdb omits it. V shed 5 bases and J 3 bases; nucleotides not matched to a gene: 10. The CDR3 spans 14 residues. Germline CDR1 VENAVY, CDR2 YDSYNSRV. The CDR3: CATWAQAFYYKKLF. As DNA, the CDR3 is TGTGCCACCTGGGCTCAGGCCTTTTATTATAAGAAACTCTTT.

This clone was seen more than once but under ten times. The genes are TRGV9 and TRGJ1 or TRGJ2. TCRdb does not report a J gene; here it was assigned by matching the DNA to germline references. Germline CDR1 and CDR2: GITISATS and ISYDGTV (reference sequence). With 1 base clipped from V and 0 bases from J, the junction kept 6 bases outside the gene matches. The CDR3 has 15 amino acids. CDR3 sequence: CALWEVPPNYYKKLF. The CDR3 region has the DNA TGTGCCTTGTGGGAGGTTCCTCCGAATTATTATAAGAAACTCTTT.

This clone ranks as medium-sized. This chain joins TRGV8 and TRGJ1 or TRGJ2. The J gene was missing in TCRdb and was found by matching the end of the DNA to germline. CDR3 length: 11 residues. Unmatched junction bases numbered 11, after V lost 8 bases and J lost 10 bases. The germline gives CDR1 VENAVY, CDR2 YDSYNSRV. CDR3 amino acids: CATSPMEKKLF. The CDR3 coding sequence is TGTGCCACCTCCCCCATGGAAAAGAAACTCTTT.

In its sample, this clone is medium-sized. The sample carries other DNA sequences with the same CDR3. The chain employs TRGV2 and TRGJ1 or TRGJ2. TCRdb gives no J gene; it was assigned here by matching the DNA to germline. This CDR3 is built from 15 residues. Trimming took 1 base from V and 1 from J; bases not matched to a gene: 7. CDR1 and CDR2 (germline): EGSNGY, YDSYNSKV. The CDR3 here is CATWDGRVNYYKKLF. CDR3 in DNA: TGTGCCACCTGGGACGGCCGAGTTAATTATTATAAGAAACTCTTT.

This clone ranks as medium-sized. Written as DNA, the CDR3 is TGTGCCACCTGGGACGGGCCGTGGAGTGATTGGATCAAGACGTTT. Translated: CATWDGPWSDWIKTF. V gene TRGV2 combines with J gene TRGJP2. The J gene is absent in TCRdb and was assigned here via DNA matching to germline. V lost 0 bases and J lost 5; bases outside the gene matches: 6. CDR3 length: 15 amino acids. From germline, CDR1 is EGSNGY and CDR2 YDSYNSKV.

This clone was found a few times. Possible read error: a much larger clone is one base away. The chain combines TRGV2 with TRGJP1. TCRdb supplies no J gene; here it was assigned by aligning the nucleotide sequence to germline. The CDR3 runs 18 residues. Germline V gene sequence: CDR1 EGSNGY, CDR2 YDSYNSKV. CDR3 bases: TGTGCCACCTGGGACGGTTGTGGGTTGAGAACCAATGGTTGGTTCAAGATATTT. This gives the protein CATWDGCGLRTNGWFKIF.

This clone is medium-sized (0.01 to 0.1%) in the sample. This chain connects TRGV8 to TRGJP2. The J gene was not available in TCRdb and was assigned here by matching the DNA to germline segments. CDR3 length equals 16 residues. The germline gives CDR1 VENAVY, CDR2 YDSYNSRV. V was clipped by 0 bases and J by 4 bases; unmatched bases: 8. The CDR3: CATWDRPRDSDWIKTF. CDR3 in DNA: TGTGCCACCTGGGATAGGCCGAGGGATAGTGATTGGATCAAGACGTTT.